This is a list of T cell receptor beta chains from one sample in a study of regulatory T cells in long-lasting Graves disease. A single record per CDR3 protein comes from TCRdb applying MiXCR to the multiplex PCR reads. The sample includes 400,000 to 650,000 distinct CDR3 sequences, more than 15% of them seen just once. These data were also reused for a study on T cells in Graves' hyperthyroidism and ophthalmopathy.

This sample comprised peripheral blood mononuclear cells (PBMCs), obtained at new diagnosis, from a patient treated with antithyroid drugs. The receptor set was obtained from a woman aged 35-65 years with Graves disease. The CDR3 runs from the conserved cysteine through the conserved F or W. A D gene is named only where the DNA matches it firmly. The listing skips clone size in some rows; elsewhere it reads once, few, many or a size class.

d_call	clone_size	v_call	j_call	cdr3_aa	cdr3_nt
TRBD2	many	TRBV18	TRBJ2-1	CASSPTSLEQFF	TGTGCCAGCTCCCCGACTAGCCTGGAGCAGTTCTTC
TRBD2	many	TRBV12-3/TRBV12-4	TRBJ2-3	CASSPPPGLATDTQYF	TGTGCCAGCAGTCCACCGCCGGGACTAGCGACAGATACGCAGTATTTT
-	many	TRBV28	TRBJ2-7	CASSPSRNQYEQYF	TGTGCCAGCAGTCCATCAAGAAACCAATACGAGCAGTACTTC
TRBD1	many	TRBV7-8	TRBJ1-2	CASSLGVQGEYGYTF	TGTGCCAGCAGCTTAGGAGTACAGGGGGAGTATGGCTACACCTTC
TRBD2	-	TRBV27	TRBJ2-1	CASSFGASGGAVDEQFF	TGTGCCAGCAGCTTCGGGGCTAGCGGGGGGGCCGTCGATGAGCAGTTCTTC
TRBD2	-	TRBV20-1	TRBJ2-7	CSARELAGVYEQYF	TGCAGTGCTAGAGAACTAGCGGGGGTGTACGAGCAGTACTTC
TRBD1	many	TRBV11-3	TRBJ1-2	CASSLRTGGDYGYTF	TGTGCCAGCAGCTTACGGACAGGGGGCGATTATGGCTACACCTTC
-	-	TRBV6-1	TRBJ1-2	CASRRDLNDGYTF	TGTGCCAGCAGGAGAGACTTAAACGATGGCTACACCTTC
TRBD2	many	TRBV11-2	TRBJ2-7	CASSLEASGVNEQYF	TGTGCCAGCAGCTTAGAGGCTAGCGGGGTCAACGAGCAGTACTTC
TRBD1	many	TRBV18	TRBJ1-1	CASSPAGGNEAFF	TGTGCCAGCTCACCGGCAGGGGGGAATGAAGCTTTCTTT
-	few	TRBV29-1	TRBJ1-1	CSVDSGNTEAFF	TGCAGCGTTGATTCGGGGAACACTGAAGCTTTCTTT
TRBD2	few	TRBV9	TRBJ2-5	CASSVRGGYQETQYF	TGTGCCAGCAGCGTACGGGGGGGCTACCAAGAGACCCAGTACTTC
TRBD1	few	TRBV9	TRBJ1-1	CASSSRSGQGGRDTEAFF	TGTGCCAGCAGCTCCCGTTCGGGACAGGGCGGCCGGGACACTGAAGCTTTCTTT
-	-	TRBV20-1	TRBJ1-2	CSAFGPGGDYGYTF	TGCAGTGCTTTCGGACCGGGAGGGGACTATGGCTACACCTTC
TRBD1	many	TRBV30	TRBJ1-1	CAWSRDLGRGKATEAFF	TGTGCCTGGAGTCGGGATCTGGGCAGGGGGAAGGCCACTGAAGCTTTCTTT
TRBD2	-	TRBV7-9	TRBJ2-7	CASSSGLAGSYEQYF	TGTGCCAGCAGCTCGGGACTAGCGGGGTCCTACGAGCAGTACTTC
TRBD2	-	TRBV5-4	TRBJ2-2	CASGGTSGEMNTGELFF	TGTGCCAGCGGGGGGACTAGCGGGGAGATGAACACCGGGGAGCTGTTTTTT
-	-	TRBV19	TRBJ1-2	CASSEGRYYGYTF	TGTGCCAGTAGCGAGGGACGGTACTATGGCTACACCTTC
-	many	TRBV2	TRBJ1-1	CASKLLGGMGTEAFF	TGTGCCAGCAAACTCCTCGGAGGGATGGGGACTGAAGCTTTCTTT
-	few	TRBV7-9	TRBJ2-1	CASSLAGTNNEQFF	TGTGCCAGCAGCTTAGCGGGGACCAACAATGAGCAGTTCTTC
TRBD1	-	TRBV2	TRBJ1-4	CASSKAETGGNEKLFF	TGTGCCAGCAGTAAAGCCGAGACAGGGGGCAATGAAAAACTGTTTTTT
-	few	TRBV10-3	TRBJ2-1	CAISGTAGGEQFF	TGTGCCATCAGTGGGACTGCTGGGGGTGAGCAGTTCTTC
TRBD2	many	TRBV20-1	TRBJ2-5	CSAITSGQETQYF	TGCAGTGCTATTACTAGCGGGCAAGAGACCCAGTACTTC
-	many	TRBV28	TRBJ2-2	CASSLPGNTGELFF	TGTGCCAGCAGCCTTCCGGGGAACACCGGGGAGCTGTTTTTT
-	many	TRBV3-1	TRBJ1-2	CASSHPADRVGYTF	TGTGCCAGCAGCCACCCCGCAGACAGAGTTGGCTACACCTTC
TRBD2	many	TRBV3-1	TRBJ2-2	CASSPGLGFGELFF	TGTGCCAGCAGCCCCGGACTAGGCTTCGGGGAGCTGTTTTTT
-	many	TRBV6-1	TRBJ1-4	CASSQGRTNEKLFF	TGTGCCAGCAGTCAAGGCAGGACTAATGAAAAACTGTTTTTT
-	many	TRBV2	TRBJ2-7	CASTRPHPEYEQYF	TGTGCCAGCACCCGTCCCCATCCGGAATACGAGCAGTACTTC
-	-	TRBV7-9	TRBJ1-5	CASSLGTEPHQPQHF	TGTGCCAGCAGCTTGGGGACGGAGCCCCATCAGCCCCAGCATTTT
-	few	TRBV18	TRBJ1-1	CASSPLSDSFNTEAFF	TGTGCCAGCTCACCCCTATCGGACAGCTTTAACACTGAAGCTTTCTTT
TRBD1	few	TRBV20-1	TRBJ2-5	CSALPTGVGQETQYF	TGCAGTGCTCTCCCGACAGGGGTTGGGCAAGAGACCCAGTACTTC
-	-	TRBV4-1	TRBJ2-7	CASSQSRQWSSYEQYF	TGCGCCAGCAGCCAATCCCGACAGTGGAGCTCCTACGAGCAGTACTTC
-	many	TRBV9	TRBJ1-1	CASSVDRSTEAFF	TGTGCCAGCAGCGTAGACAGAAGCACTGAAGCTTTCTTT
TRBD1	few	TRBV7-9	TRBJ2-7	CASSLGTGESHEQYF	TGTGCCAGCAGCTTAGGGACAGGGGAATCCCACGAGCAGTACTTC
-	-	TRBV7-9	TRBJ2-7	CASSFWDQRSYEQYF	TGTGCCAGCAGCTTCTGGGACCAAAGGTCCTACGAGCAGTACTTC
TRBD2	many	TRBV13	TRBJ2-3	CASQPGLAGTDTQYF	TGTGCCAGCCAGCCTGGACTAGCGGGGACAGATACGCAGTATTTT
-	many	TRBV2	TRBJ2-7	CASTSSRVNEQYF	TGTGCCAGCACTTCCAGCCGGGTCAACGAGCAGTACTTC
-	few	TRBV12-3/TRBV12-4	TRBJ1-6	CASSYAGQTRNSYNSPLHF	TGTGCCAGCAGCTACGCGGGGCAAACGCGAAACTCCTATAATTCACCCCTCCACTTT
-	-	TRBV5-1	TRBJ1-1	CASSFVGAEAFF	TGCGCCAGCAGCTTCGTAGGCGCTGAAGCTTTCTTT
-	-	TRBV10-2	TRBJ2-1	CASSESVVNEQFF	TGCGCCAGCAGTGAGTCCGTAGTCAATGAGCAGTTCTTC
TRBD1	many	TRBV2	TRBJ1-6	CASQGATGSPLHF	TGTGCCAGCCAGGGGGCTACGGGTTCACCCCTCCACTTT
-	many	TRBV7-9	TRBJ2-1	CASSLRPGSYNEQFF	TGTGCCAGCAGCTTACGCCCTGGATCCTACAATGAGCAGTTCTTC
-	-	TRBV7-9	TRBJ2-2	CASPPGGADPGTGELFF	TGTGCCAGCCCTCCAGGGGGGGCTGACCCGGGCACCGGGGAGCTGTTTTTT
-	few	TRBV20-1	TRBJ2-1	CSASPRSNWVSYNEQFF	TGCAGTGCTAGCCCACGGTCTAACTGGGTTTCCTACAATGAGCAGTTCTTC
-	few	TRBV19	TRBJ2-3	CASSIDRSNTQYF	TGTGCCAGTAGTATCGACAGGTCTAATACGCAGTATTTT
-	many	TRBV11-2	TRBJ1-6	CASSLFPNSPLHF	TGTGCCAGCAGCTTATTCCCGAATTCACCCCTCCACTTT